The present entry profiles one T cell receptor (beta chain) with its context. No antigen is known for it. The entry originates in a study of beta chain features in type 1 diabetes. Sorting gave populations that all exceeded 95% purity. Study-wide points: People with Type 1 diabetes carried modestly yet significantly shorter TCRB CDR3s in all four CD4+ subsets.

Isolated RNA was reverse transcribed in full, so expressed TCRB transcripts were sequenced. TCRdb's copy holds only in-frame clones and misses some; the assay was immunoSEQ multiplex PCR. The profile shows about 68,000 clones, roughly 49% of them singletons. The CDR3 contains 16 residues. Trimming took 5 bases from V and 5 from J; bases not matched to a gene: 11. Germline V gives CDR1 SGHVS, CDR2 FNYEAQ. Sequencing was performed on central memory CD4+ T cells from blood. The origin of this receptor is a man aged 25 to 45 with type 1 diabetes. The V and J genes are TRBV7-6 and TRBJ2-5, with TRBD2 matching 10 bases. DNA for the CDR3: TGTGCCAGCAGCCCTCAGCGGGGGGGCCCTGGGGAGACCCAGTACTTC. It is translated as CASSPQRGGPGETQYF.